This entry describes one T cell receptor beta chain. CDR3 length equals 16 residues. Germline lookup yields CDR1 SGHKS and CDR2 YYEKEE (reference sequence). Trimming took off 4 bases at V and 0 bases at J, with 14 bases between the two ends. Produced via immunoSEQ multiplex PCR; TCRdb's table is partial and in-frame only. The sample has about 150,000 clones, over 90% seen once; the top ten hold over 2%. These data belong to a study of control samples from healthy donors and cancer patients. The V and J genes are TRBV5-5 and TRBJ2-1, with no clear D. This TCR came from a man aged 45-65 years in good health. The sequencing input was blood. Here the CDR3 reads CASSLYDVSSYNEQFF. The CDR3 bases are TGTGCCAGCAGCCTCTATGACGTAAGCTCCTACAATGAGCAGTTCTTC.